These 22 T cell receptor beta chains came from one sample sequenced in a study of response to subunit inactivated influenza vaccine. One entry per CDR3 protein results from TCRdb running MiXCR on the RT-PCR reads. Of about 650,000 distinct CDR3 sequences in the sample, about 14% are singletons; the top ten hold 7.6%. This material consisted of PBMCs from blood, taken around two weeks before vaccination. These receptors were collected from a man in his fifties who received an inactivated influenza vaccine.

This clonotype was seen many times. The chain joins TRBV12-3 or TRBV12-4 to TRBJ2-7; 8 nucleotides line up with TRBD1. CDR3 size: 13 residues. Trimming took 8 bases from V and 2 from J; bases not matched to a gene: 5. The CDR3 loop reads CASGQGSAYEQYF. The CDR3 DNA reads as TGTGCCAGCGGACAGGGTTCGGCCTACGAGCAGTACTTC.

V is TRBV28 and J is TRBJ2-7; tentatively, D is TRBD1 or TRBD2 (5 bases each). V was cut by 5 bases and J by 4 bases, with 21 bases left in between. The CDR3 loop spans 16 amino acids. Germline-derived CDR1 and CDR2 are MDHEN and SYDVKM. CDR3 nucleotide sequence: TGTGCCAGCAGTCCTCACTACGGGACCCCGGGTTACGAGCAGTACTTC. It encodes CASSPHYGTPGYEQYF.

The J gene is TRBJ2-3, the V gene TRBV12-3 or TRBV12-4; 9 bases are shared with TRBD2. This CDR3 contains 17 residues. V was pared by 3 bases and J by 0 bases, with 7 bases of the junction left unmatched. The CDR3 loop is CASSFGETSGSTDTQYF. CDR3 bases: TGTGCCAGCAGTTTCGGGGAGACTAGCGGAAGCACAGATACGCAGTATTTT.

Comments on this clonotype: A read error may be the cause here, since a much bigger clone is one base away. The chain carries TRBV29-1 and TRBJ1-1; D might be TRBD1 (6 bases). V lost 6 bases and J lost 6, with 17 bases in between. This CDR3 region has 13 residues. The germline CDR1 and CDR2 sequences are SQVTM and ANQGSEA. CDR3 sequence reads: CSVGTRGAAEAFF. CDR3 DNA: TGCAGCGTAGGGACAAGGGGCGCGGCTGAAGCTTTCTTT.

This clonotype was recorded a few times. The V gene is TRBV28, the J gene TRBJ2-1, with TRBD2 identical over 8 bases. After removal of 4 bases from V and 6 bases from J, the junction contained 14 bases not matched to a gene. Germline loops: CDR1 MDHEN, CDR2 SYDVKM. There are 17 residues in the CDR3. CDR3 sequence (DNA): TGTGCCAGCAGTTATCTCAGCAGCGGGAGAAAGGGCAATGAGCAGTTCTTC. Protein: CASSYLSSGRKGNEQFF.

The V call is TRBV11-2, the J call TRBJ1-1; possible D gene TRBD1, 6 bases. The CDR3 spans 16 residues. Germline values: CDR1 SGHAT, CDR2 FQNNGV. V gave up 2 bases and J gave up 1 base, with 14 bases separating them. The chain's CDR3 is CASSLPLGQSNTEAFF. In DNA, the CDR3 is TGTGCCAGCAGCTTACCCCTAGGACAGTCGAACACTGAAGCTTTCTTT.

As for this clonotype: One end of the junction is discordant with germline, which a read error may explain. J is TRBJ2-5 and V is TRBV15; tentatively, D is TRBD1 (6 bases). The CDR3 is 15 residues long. Germline loops: CDR1 LNHNV, CDR2 YYDKDF (reference sequence). The CDR3 loop reads CATRRDRLIQETQYF. CDR3 coding DNA: TGTGCCACCAGGAGAGACAGGCTGATCCAAGAGACCCAGTACTTC.

V gene TRBV29-1 combines with J gene TRBJ2-1; possible D gene TRBD1, 6 bases. CDR3 length: 13 amino acids. Germline V CDR1 and CDR2: SQVTM, ANQGSEA. V was pared by 3 bases and J by 6 bases, with 12 bases between. The DNA for the CDR3 is TGCAGCGTTGAGGGTCAGGGGCTCAATGAGCAGTTCTTC. Translated, it gives CSVEGQGLNEQFF.

This clonotype was detected only a few times. The V call is TRBV29-1, the J call TRBJ2-3; TRBD1 matches 11 bases. There are 13 residues in the CDR3. Germline lookup yields CDR1 SQVTM and CDR2 ANQGSEA. V trimming: 8 bases; J trimming: 5 bases; junction bases outside the gene matches: 6. CDR3 nucleotide sequence: TGCAGCTCGGGGACAGGGGGAATAGATACGCAGTATTTT. Protein sequence: CSSGTGGIDTQYF.

The V and J genes are TRBV28 and TRBJ2-7; TRBD2 matches 8 bases. V was clipped by 8 bases and J by 3 bases; unmatched bases: 9. Germline lookup yields CDR1 MDHEN and CDR2 SYDVKM. This CDR3 is 14 amino acids long. The CDR3 DNA is TGTGCCAGCTTCTCCCTGGCGGGGGGCTACGAGCAGTACTTC. It translates to CASFSLAGGYEQYF.

The chain links TRBV30 to TRBJ2-2, with TRBD2 as a possible D gene (6 bases). V was cut by 1 base and J by 1 base, with 16 bases left in between. The germline CDR1 and CDR2 sequences are GTSNPN and SVGIG (reference sequence). CDR3 length: 17 amino acids. In nucleotides, the CDR3 is TGTGCCTGGAGTGGTTTTGCGGGGCCGAAGAACACCGGGGAGCTGTTTTTT. It is translated as CAWSGFAGPKNTGELFF.

This chain links TRBV7-9 with TRBJ2-5; D tentatively fits TRBD1 or TRBD2 (6 bases each). Per germline, CDR1 SEHNR and CDR2 FQNEAQ (reference sequence). V was trimmed by 5 bases and J by 2 bases, leaving 21 bases between them. This CDR3 has 17 residues. DNA of the CDR3: TGTGCCAGCAGCCACAGTGGGGGGCAGGCGATTCAAGAGACCCAGTACTTC. Protein product: CASSHSGGQAIQETQYF.

This clonotype was seen more than once but under ten times. The J gene is TRBJ2-7, the V gene TRBV7-8, with 12 bases that match TRBD2. Germline V gene data show CDR1 as SGHVS and CDR2 as FQNEAQ. With 4 bases clipped from V and 2 bases from J, the junction kept 3 bases outside the gene matches. The CDR3 is 15 residues long. CDR3 sequence: CASSSRLAGAYEQYF. The CDR3 nucleotides read TGTGCCAGCAGCTCCCGACTAGCGGGGGCCTACGAGCAGTACTTC.

This clonotype has more than one count but fewer than ten. CDR3 bases: TGTGCCAGCAGCCCCGGACAGCAAGCAGAAGCTTTCTTT. Its protein is CASSPGQQAEAFF. The genes are TRBV7-2 and TRBJ1-1; a weak D match, TRBD1 (6 bases). Germline loops: CDR1 SGHTA, CDR2 FQGNSA. The CDR3 is 13 amino acids. Trimming shortened V by 5 bases and J by 8 bases, and 15 bases separated the two germline ends.

The V call is TRBV7-3, the J call TRBJ2-2; 10 nucleotides match TRBD2. Germline V gene data show CDR1 as SGHTA and CDR2 as FQGTGA. CDR3 length: 16 residues. V shed 2 bases, J shed 4 bases, and the junction held 4 bases outside the gene matches. CDR3 coding DNA: TGTGCCAGCAGCTTACTAGCGGGAGCGTCCACCGGGGAGCTGTTTTTT. Its translation is CASSLLAGASTGELFF.

The rearrangement links TRBV30 to TRBJ1-1; D might be TRBD1 (5 bases). Germline V gene lookup returns CDR1 GTSNPN and CDR2 SVGIG (reference sequence). This CDR3 is 15 amino acids long. V dropped 2 bases and J dropped 1 base, with 14 bases sitting between them. The CDR3 loop reads CAWSRGPASNTEAFF. In nucleotides, the CDR3 is TGTGCCTGGAGTAGGGGTCCGGCCTCGAACACTGAAGCTTTCTTT.

This rearrangement joins TRBV5-5 to TRBJ1-5; maybe TRBD1 (5 bases). V gave up 0 bases and J gave up 8 bases, with 12 bases separating them. Germline V gives CDR1 SGHKS, CDR2 YYEKEE (reference sequence). The CDR3 spans 14 residues. The CDR3 loop reads CASSLESGREPQHF. CDR3 bases: TGTGCCAGCAGCTTGGAGTCAGGGCGCGAGCCCCAGCATTTT.

The chain joins TRBV5-1 to TRBJ2-5; D remains unclear. V dropped 4 bases and J dropped 0 bases, with 10 bases sitting between them. Per germline, CDR1 SGHRS and CDR2 YFSETQ. The CDR3 consists of 14 residues. The CDR3 DNA reads TGCGCCAGCAGCCCCCACTCCTACCAAGAGACCCAGTACTTC. The encoded protein is CASSPHSYQETQYF.

This clonotype turned up a few times. CDR3: CASSPGGRTYNSPLHF. The DNA for the CDR3 is TGTGCCAGCAGCCCCGGGGGGCGCACCTATAATTCACCCCTCCACTTT. The V and J genes are TRBV28 and TRBJ1-6; D is perhaps TRBD1 (6 bases). This CDR3 has 16 residues. CDR1 is MDHEN and CDR2 is SYDVKM in the germline V gene. Trimming stripped 6 bases from V and 2 bases from J, with 14 bases between.

This clonotype was seen many times. V gene TRBV4-2 combines with J gene TRBJ2-4; D is possibly TRBD1 or TRBD2 (5 bases each). CDR3 size: 14 residues. The ends were cut back, 3 bases at V and 11 bases at J, with 17 bases in the middle. The germline CDR1 and CDR2 sequences are LGHNA and YNFKEQ. The CDR3 protein is CASSQSGTVFFQYF. Here the CDR3 DNA reads TGTGCCAGCAGCCAGTCCGGGACGGTATTTTTTCAGTACTTC.

This clonotype appeared a few times. The rearrangement links TRBV6-4 to TRBJ2-7; either TRBD1 or TRBD2 may fit D (6 bases each). Trimming stripped 8 bases from V and 2 bases from J, with 19 bases between. Germline V CDR1 and CDR2: MRHNA, SNTAGT. There are 15 residues in the CDR3. The CDR3 region has the DNA TGTGCCAGCCACGGGGGCCCCACCCCAGCCTACGAGCAGTACTTC. Its translation is CASHGGPTPAYEQYF.

The V gene is TRBV5-5, the J gene TRBJ1-2; no firm D call. Germline CDR1 reads SGHKS; CDR2 reads YYEKEE (reference sequence). V was shortened by 4 bases and J by 4 bases, with 11 bases between the two germline ends. The CDR3 contains 13 residues. CDR3 region: CASSEGFAYGYTF. The CDR3 coding sequence is TGTGCCAGCAGCGAGGGTTTTGCCTATGGCTACACCTTC.